Described below is a single T cell receptor beta chain sequence and its context. Its antigen is unidentified. This sample was included in a study of T cell responses to AZD1222 COVID-19 vaccine. Notes on the study in general: Close to half of all spike-specific TCRs reportedly target regions of the variants that are unmutated. Repertoires were obtained only post-peak T cell response. Spike-specific TCR breadth and depth both grew after two AZD1222 doses.

Per the germline V gene, CDR1 is SNHLY and CDR2 is FYNNEI. The CDR3 length is 14 residues. Trimming removed 10 bases from V and 0 bases from J, with 13 bases in between. TCRdb keeps only in-frame clones here, not all; method: immunoSEQ multiplex PCR. The table records approximately 120,000 clones, about 90% of them present only once. Sequencing used peripheral blood, obtained on day 0 of AZD1222 vaccination. J is TRBJ2-1 and V is TRBV2; D possibly matches TRBD1 or TRBD2 (6 bases each). This clonotype was sampled from an adult in good health. The CDR3 spells CATGGASSYNEQFF. The CDR3 bases are TGTGCCACCGGGGGCGCGAGCTCCTACAATGAGCAGTTCTTC.